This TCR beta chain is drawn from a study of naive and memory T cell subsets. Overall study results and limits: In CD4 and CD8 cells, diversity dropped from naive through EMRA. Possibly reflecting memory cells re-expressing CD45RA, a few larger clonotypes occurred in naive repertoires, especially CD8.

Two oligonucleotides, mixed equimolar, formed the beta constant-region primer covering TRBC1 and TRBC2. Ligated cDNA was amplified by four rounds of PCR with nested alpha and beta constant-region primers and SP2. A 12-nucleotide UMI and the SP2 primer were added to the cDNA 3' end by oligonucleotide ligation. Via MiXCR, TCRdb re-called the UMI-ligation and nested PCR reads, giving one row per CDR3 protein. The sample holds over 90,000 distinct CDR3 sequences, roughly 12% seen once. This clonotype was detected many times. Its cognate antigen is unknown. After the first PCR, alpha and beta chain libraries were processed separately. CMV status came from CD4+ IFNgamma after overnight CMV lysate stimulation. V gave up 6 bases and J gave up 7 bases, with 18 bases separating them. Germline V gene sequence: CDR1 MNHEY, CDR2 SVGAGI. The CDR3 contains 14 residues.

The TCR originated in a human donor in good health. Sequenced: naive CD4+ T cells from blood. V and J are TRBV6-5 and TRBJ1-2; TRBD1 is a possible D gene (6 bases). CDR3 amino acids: CASRSLGQTFGYTF. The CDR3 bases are TGTGCCAGCAGGAGCCTAGGACAGACGTTTGGCTACACCTTC.